Included here is one T cell receptor (beta chain) sequence, with context. The CDR3 extends over 15 amino acids. Trimming cost V 0 bases and J 2 bases, with 11 bases left between them. Germline lookup yields CDR1 MGHRA and CDR2 YSYEKL. The data originate from a study of T cells in Graves' hyperthyroidism and ophthalmopathy. There were TCR beta CDR3 regions amplified from RNA transcripts. Carried out on the TCR CDR3, a first-round RT-PCR used the HTBI primer set. MiXCR, applied by TCRdb to the multiplex PCR reads, yields one record per CDR3 protein. The sample gives hundreds of thousands of distinct CDR3 sequences, around 17% of which show up once; approximately 18% is in the top ten.

Specimen: blood. The chain combines TRBV4-1 with TRBJ2-7, with D uncertain. The receptor was isolated from a woman aged 18-29 years with Graves' hyperthyroidism. CDR3: CASSQDRSLAYEQYF. The DNA for the CDR3 is TGCGCCAGCAGCCAAGATCGGAGCCTAGCCTACGAGCAGTACTTC.